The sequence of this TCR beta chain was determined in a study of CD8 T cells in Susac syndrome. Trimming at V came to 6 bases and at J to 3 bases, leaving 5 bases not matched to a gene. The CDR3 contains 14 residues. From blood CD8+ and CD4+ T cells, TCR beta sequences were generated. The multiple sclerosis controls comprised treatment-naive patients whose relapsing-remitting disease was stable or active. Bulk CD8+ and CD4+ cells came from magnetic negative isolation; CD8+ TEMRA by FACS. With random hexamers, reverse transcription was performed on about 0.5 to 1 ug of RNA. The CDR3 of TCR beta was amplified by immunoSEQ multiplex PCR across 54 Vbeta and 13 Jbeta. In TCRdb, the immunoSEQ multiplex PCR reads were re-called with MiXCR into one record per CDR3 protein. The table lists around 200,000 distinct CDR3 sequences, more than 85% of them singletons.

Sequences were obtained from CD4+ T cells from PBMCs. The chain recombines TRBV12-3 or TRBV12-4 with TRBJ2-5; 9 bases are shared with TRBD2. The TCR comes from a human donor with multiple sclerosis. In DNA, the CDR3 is TGTGCCAGCAGATCCTCTAGCGGGAAAGAGACCCAGTACTTC. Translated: CASRSSSGKETQYF.